This record looks at one T cell receptor beta chain sequence and its context. As yet, its antigen is unknown. The length of the CDR3 is 15 residues. Trimming pared 6 bases from V and 5 bases from J, leaving 22 bases between. Germline V gene data show CDR1 as DFQATT and CDR2 as SNEGSKA (reference sequence). For the second PCR, which ran for about 6 to 11 cycles, a sample-barcoded 5' primer and a J-beta primer mix were used. All samples gave at least 2.5 million CDR3-containing paired-end reads. In TCRdb, the 5' RACE reads were re-called with MiXCR into one record per CDR3 protein. The table records approximately 800,000 distinct CDR3 sequences, about 53% of them present only once. The data are from a study of blood T cells in healthy people across ages. Whole-study results and caveats: Naive T cell percentage and TCR beta diversity correlated strongly.

The sequence was obtained from an older man in good health. Source material: blood. This chain links TRBV20-1 with TRBJ2-5, with D maybe TRBD2 (6 bases). The CDR3 nucleotides read TGCAGTGCGCCGACACGACGGGAGACAACTGAGACCCAGTACTTC. Translating it yields CSAPTRRETTETQYF.